This paragraph reports one TCR beta chain. This sample was included in a study of blood T cell repertoires in COVID-19. Study-wide background: Acute-phase and convalescent COVID-19 samples originated in the United States, Italy and Spain. Sources were T cells, B-cell-depleted T cells, or PBMCs; the material itself was cDNA or gDNA.

In the study's own analysis: Reference gene primer amplification gave estimated nucleated cell counts. Measured with immunoSEQ multiplex PCR; TCRdb has only the in-frame clones, and not every one. V, J and clone size reflect that table, while D and trimming were determined from the DNA. The table lists over 400,000 clones, roughly 85% of them singletons, with roughly 3.1% in the top ten. The sequence was collected from a human donor in a cohort sampled during active COVID-19. Input material: peripheral blood.

In DNA, the CDR3 is TGCAGTGCTAGTATAAGGACAGGGGGTACCTATGGCTACACCTTC. This encodes CSASIRTGGTYGYTF. This rearrangement joins TRBV20-1 to TRBJ1-2; TRBD1 aligns across 10 bases. This CDR3 is 15 amino acids long. Per germline, CDR1 DFQATT and CDR2 SNEGSKA (reference sequence). V gave up 3 bases and J gave up 4 bases; unmatched junction bases: 8.